Below, one T cell receptor (beta chain) is given with its context. There are a few counts of this clonotype. It has no known antigen specificity. Base quality data are lacking; no much larger clone is found one base away. To prepare the library, 5' RACE was applied. Sequencing used an Illumina HiSeq 2500. A second PCR of about 6 to 11 cycles was performed with a sample-barcoded 5' primer and a J-beta primer mix. A template-switch 5' adaptor carrying 12 random nucleotides introduced a unique molecular identifier onto each TCR beta cDNA molecule. Each sample yielded at least 2.5 million CDR3-containing paired-end reads. The Mint cDNA synthesis kit, primed by a TRBC-specific oligonucleotide, was used to synthesize first-strand cDNA from all RNA. All cDNA was treated with uracil-DNA glycosylase and then went through a first 18-cycle PCR with the universal primers M1SS and BC2_uni_R. Processing in the source paper ran as follows. For normalization, 1 million high-quality reads, each with a distinct molecular identifier, were randomly selected from each sample. Instead of being binned into consensus sequences, reads that shared molecular identifiers were thrown out. MiTCR, set to a Q25 quality threshold and the strictest error-elimination algorithm, was used for CDR3 identification, clonotype clustering and error correction. A nonparametric unseen species model with Euler transformation was used to estimate a lower bound on total TCR beta diversity. TCRdb passed the public sequencing reads through fastp at Q25 and MiXCR, retaining productive beta sequences. Every CDR3 protein is listed once, alongside the most common genes and DNA of its rows. TCRdb's processing, not the authors' own work, is the source of the V and J calls. Here the sample has about 670,000 distinct CDR3 sequences; 40% to 50% occur a single time. About 32% of the sample is taken by the ten largest.

The germline V gene yields MDHEN for CDR1 and SYDVKM for CDR2. Deletion took 3 bases off V and 3 bases off J, with a span of 14 bases between the germline ends. The CDR3 sequence holds 15 residues, the cysteine and phenylalanine included. Of the read, only the CDR3 DNA is kept; its 45 bases are in frame from base 1. The data stem from a study of blood T cells in healthy people across ages (dated by TCRdb to between 2015 and 2016). Regarding the complete study: In model experiments, roughly one uniquely barcoded TCR beta cDNA molecule per two T cells was captured by template switching. Age-related changes in TCR beta repertoire diversity were measured in the study by deep sequencing normalized with unique cDNA molecular identifiers. Four age groups were formed from the donors: young (average roughly 15 years), middle-aged (around 37), aged (roughly 59) and long-lived (about 80). To avoid experimental bias, donors of different ages were spread randomly across the sequencing lanes. For two donors (one aged 18 to 30 and one aged 80 or older), the study analyzed two additional independent replicas of 1 million unique cDNA reads from the same blood draw.

The study at large found these results: Estimates of total diversity based on one million sequenced T cells were considered lower bounds and underestimates. Compared with the aged group, the long-lived group had more naive CD4+ T cells, fewer expanded clones and increased TCR diversity, suggesting age selection. As age increased, observed TCR beta diversity per million T cells dropped in a roughly linear way, and a significant reduction was already evident by age about 40. Because profiling used bulk unsorted PBMCs, naive and antigen-experienced compartments could not be compared conclusively. The percentage of naive T cells measured by flow cytometry correlated strongly with observed TCR beta diversity. Because donor CMV infection status was unknown, age-related changes in expanded clonotypes were potentially confounded.

The donors were some 36 Caucasian individuals from Russia, aged roughly 6 to 100 years, who were systemically healthy. Roughly 9 milliliters of peripheral blood were drawn from each donor into EDTA-treated Vacutainer tubes. Ficoll-Paque density-gradient centrifugation was used to isolate PBMCs, with at least 6.5 million obtained per sample. Total RNA was extracted from PBMCs with Trizol reagent, with at least 6 micrograms obtained per sample. For every donor, an aliquot of PBMCs went through flow cytometry to measure the percentages of naive CD45RAhigh/CD27high T cells. Sequenced: blood. The TCR was taken from an older man in good health. The chain employs TRBV28 and TRBJ1-2; a tentative D call is TRBD1 (5 bases match). CDR3 sequence: CASSFAGTDYYGYTF. Read as DNA, the sequence is TGTGCCAGCAGTTTCGCCGGGACGGACTACTATGGCTACACCTTC.